A single sample gave rise to the 4 T cell receptor beta chains below, sequenced in a study of sequential checkpoint blockade in melanoma (dated by TCRdb to about 2019). The sample's treatment or condition label, in plain terms: randomized to nivolumab then ipilimumab (arm A) or the reverse (arm B). The receptor library was made with the immunoSEQ multiplex PCR assay. TCRdb retrieved this table from immuneACCESS and kept in-frame rearrangements only. Not all clones are present; in checked studies, unresolved V genes account for under half, and no reason is known for the remainder. This sample holds some 2,200 clones; about 20% were observed only once. The ten largest make up approximately 25% of the sample. Source: tumor tissue (inferred from file names), taken from a patient given nivolumab and ipilimumab in sequence. These receptors originate from a human donor with melanoma.

This clone has more than one count but fewer than ten. The CDR3 loop reads CASTSGQGGQPQHF. The CDR3 DNA follows: TGTGCCAGTACCTCAGGACAGGGTGGTCAGCCCCAGCATTTT. This chain joins TRBV19 and TRBJ1-5; TRBD1 aligns across 8 bases. From germline, CDR1 is LNHDA and CDR2 SQIVND (reference sequence). Germline trimming cut 7 bases from V and 6 bases from J; bases unmatched to any gene: 8. CDR3 length: 14 residues.

The chain uses TRBV19 and TRBJ1-3; no firm D call. CDR3 length: 15 residues. Per the germline V gene, CDR1 is LNHDA and CDR2 is SQIVND (reference sequence). With 3 bases removed from V and 0 bases from J, the gap between germline ends came to 9 bases. The CDR3, as DNA: TGTGCCAGTAGTATGGTTCGGCGCTCTGGAAACACCATATATTTT. Translating gives CASSMVRRSGNTIYF.

J is TRBJ1-3 and V is TRBV25-1, with 8 bases matching TRBD1. Germline-derived CDR1 and CDR2 are MGHDK and SYGVNS. This CDR3 region has 15 residues. Germline trimming cut 10 bases from V and 0 bases from J; bases unmatched to any gene: 8. The DNA for the CDR3 is TGTGCCACTGGGGACAGGCGGAGCTCTGGAAACACCATATATTTT. It translates to CATGDRRSSGNTIYF.

The rearrangement uses TRBV28 and TRBJ2-3; D may be TRBD1 or TRBD2 (5 bases each). The CDR3 totals 15 residues. Germline values: CDR1 MDHEN, CDR2 SYDVKM. Deletions cut 7 bases from V and 4 bases from J, with 18 bases between. The CDR3 nucleotides are TGTGCCAGCAATAGGCGTCTCCAGGGAGCAGATACGCAGTATTTT. It yields the protein CASNRRLQGADTQYF. The full variable domain, with the rest looked up from reference TRBV28 and TRBJ2-3, is DVKVTQSSRYLVKRTGEKVFLECVQDMDHENMFWYRQDPGLGLRLIYFSYDVKMKEKGDIPEGYSVSREKKERFSLILESASTNQTSMYLCASNRRLQGADTQYFGPGTRLTVL.